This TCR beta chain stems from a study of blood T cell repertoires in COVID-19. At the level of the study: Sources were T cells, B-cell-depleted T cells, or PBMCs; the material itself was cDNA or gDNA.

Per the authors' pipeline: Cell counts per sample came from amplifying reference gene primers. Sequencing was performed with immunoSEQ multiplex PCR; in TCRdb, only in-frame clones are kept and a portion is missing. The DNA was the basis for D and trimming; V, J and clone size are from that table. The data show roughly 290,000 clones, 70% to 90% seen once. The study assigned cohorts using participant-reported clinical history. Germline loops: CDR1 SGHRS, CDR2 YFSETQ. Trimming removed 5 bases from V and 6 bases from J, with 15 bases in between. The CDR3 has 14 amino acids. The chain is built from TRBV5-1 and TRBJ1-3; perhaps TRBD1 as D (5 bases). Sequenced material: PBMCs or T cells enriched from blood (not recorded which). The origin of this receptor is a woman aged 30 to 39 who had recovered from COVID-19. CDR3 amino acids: CASRNPRAENTIYF. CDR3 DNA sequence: TGCGCCAGCAGAAATCCCAGGGCTGAAAACACCATATATTTT.